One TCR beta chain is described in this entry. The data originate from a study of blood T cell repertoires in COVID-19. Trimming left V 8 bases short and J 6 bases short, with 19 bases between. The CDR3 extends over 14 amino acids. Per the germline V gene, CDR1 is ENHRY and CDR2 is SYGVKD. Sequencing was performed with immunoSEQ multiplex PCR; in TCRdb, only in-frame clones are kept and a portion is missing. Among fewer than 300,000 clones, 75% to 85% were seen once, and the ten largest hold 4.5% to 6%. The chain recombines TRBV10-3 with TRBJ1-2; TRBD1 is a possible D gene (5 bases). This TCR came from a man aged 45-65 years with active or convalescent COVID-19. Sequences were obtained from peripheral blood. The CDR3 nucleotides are TGTGCCATCTGGGCAGGGATGGTAAAGAATGGCTACACCTTC. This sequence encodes CAIWAGMVKNGYTF.